The 9 T cell receptor beta chains reported below all come from one sample, sequenced in a study of blood T cell repertoires in COVID-19. The data were produced by immunoSEQ multiplex PCR, yet TCRdb's version contains in-frame clones alone and is incomplete. This sample yields 250,000 to 300,000 clones, of which 80% to 90% are seen a single time; about 11% belongs to the top ten. Sequencing input: peripheral blood. The source is a woman aged 70-85 years with acute or convalescent COVID-19.

This chain uses TRBV15 with TRBJ2-2, with D perhaps matching TRBD1 (5 bases). The CDR3 sequence is 14 residues long. With 6 bases removed from V and 4 bases from J, the gap between germline ends came to 12 bases. Per germline, CDR1 LNHNV and CDR2 YYDKDF (reference sequence). The CDR3 DNA reads as TGTGCCACCAGACCGACAGAACTCACCGGGGAGCTGTTTTTT. Translated, it gives CATRPTELTGELFF.

To note about this clone: The identical CDR3 is also encoded by other nucleotide sequences in the sample. The chain combines TRBV14 with TRBJ2-5; 13 bases agree with TRBD2. The J segment lost 2 bases and the V segment lost 1 base, leaving 1 base of the junction unmatched. Germline V gene lookup returns CDR1 SGHDN and CDR2 FVKESK. The CDR3 covers 16 residues. The CDR3 loop reads CASSQGLAGGQETQYF. CDR3 bases: TGTGCCAGCAGCCAAGGACTAGCGGGGGGACAAGAGACCCAGTACTTC.

The V call is TRBV3-1 (or the pseudogene TRBV3-2), the J call TRBJ2-4; the D gene is possibly TRBD2 (6 bases). The CDR3 spans 16 residues. The V gene lost 4 bases and the J gene lost 8 bases, with 21 bases spanning the gap. Germline CDR1 and CDR2: LGHDT and YNNKEL (reference sequence). The CDR3 nucleotides are TGTGCCAGCAGCCCACAATCCGCCTCCGGCGGGGACATTCAGTACTTC. Amino acid sequence: CASSPQSASGGDIQYF.

The chain is built from TRBV2 and TRBJ1-1; tentative D call: TRBD1 (6 bases). This CDR3 is built from 13 residues. Trimming pared 5 bases from V and 2 bases from J, leaving 9 bases between. The V gene's germline CDR1 is SNHLY and CDR2 FYNNEI. The CDR3 DNA follows: TGTGCCAGCAGTTGGACAGATAACACTGAAGCTTTCTTT. Protein sequence: CASSWTDNTEAFF.

In regard to this clone: This sample includes further DNA sequences coding for the same CDR3. The chain carries TRBV12-3 or TRBV12-4 and TRBJ1-1; D remains ambiguous. The V end was cut by 3 bases, the J end by 4 bases, with 9 bases between. This CDR3 is built from 13 residues. The DNA for the CDR3 is TGTGCCAGCAGTTTCTCGACTGGCACTGAAGCTTTCTTT. Translation: CASSFSTGTEAFF.

A remark on this clone: Other DNA sequences of this sample code for an identical CDR3. The chain employs TRBV3-1 (or the pseudogene TRBV3-2) and TRBJ1-2, with D possibly being TRBD1 (6 bases). The CDR3 loop spans 13 amino acids. Germline CDR1 and CDR2: LGHDT and YNNKEL (reference sequence). Trimming cost V 1 base and J 5 bases, with 8 bases left between them. The DNA for the CDR3 is TGTGCCAGCAGCCAAGGTCAGGGGTATGGCTACACCTTC. As protein: CASSQGQGYGYTF.

The chain recombines TRBV5-1 with TRBJ2-1, with D unclear. Per the germline V gene, CDR1 is SGHRS and CDR2 is YFSETQ. The V gene lost 4 bases and the J gene lost 5 bases, with 10 bases spanning the gap. The CDR3 is 13 residues long. The CDR3, as DNA: TGCGCCAGCAGCCCCTCCCGGGACAATGAGCAGTTCTTC. It specifies CASSPSRDNEQFF.

The CDR3 is CASTQQGSGQFF. CDR3 DNA: TGTGCCAGCACCCAACAGGGCTCCGGGCAGTTCTTC. The chain joins TRBV12-3 or TRBV12-4 to TRBJ2-1; TRBD1 might be the D (6 bases). This CDR3 spans 12 amino acids. V lost 7 bases and J lost 12, with 16 bases in between.

This clone was picked up many times. This chain joins TRBV10-3 and TRBJ2-3; 8 positions match TRBD2. Unmatched junction bases numbered 2, after V lost 5 bases and J lost 4 bases. The length of the CDR3 is 13 residues. From germline, CDR1 is ENHRY and CDR2 SYGVKD. CDR3 coding DNA: TGTGCCATCAGTCCAGCGGGGGCAGATACGCAGTATTTT. It codes for CAISPAGADTQYF.